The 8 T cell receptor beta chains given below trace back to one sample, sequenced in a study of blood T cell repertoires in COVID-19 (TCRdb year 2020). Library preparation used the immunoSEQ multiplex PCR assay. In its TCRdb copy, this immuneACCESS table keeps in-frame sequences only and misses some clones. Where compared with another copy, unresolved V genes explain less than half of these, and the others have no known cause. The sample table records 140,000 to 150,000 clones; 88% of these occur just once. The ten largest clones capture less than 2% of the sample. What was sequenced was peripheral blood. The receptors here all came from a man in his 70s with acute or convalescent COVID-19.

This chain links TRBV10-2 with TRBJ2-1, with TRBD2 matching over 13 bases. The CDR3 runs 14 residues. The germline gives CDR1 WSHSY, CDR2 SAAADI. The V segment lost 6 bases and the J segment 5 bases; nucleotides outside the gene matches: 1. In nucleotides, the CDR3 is TGCGCCAGCAGCGGGACTAGCGGGGACAATGAGCAGTTCTTC. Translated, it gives CASSGTSGDNEQFF.

CDR3 DNA sequence: TGTGCCAGCAGTTACGTATCGGGAGGGAATTCACCCCTCCACTTT. Translated, it gives CASSYVSGGNSPLHF. The rearrangement joins TRBV6-6 to TRBJ1-6; D uncertain. Trimming left V 2 bases short and J 7 bases short, with 12 bases between. This CDR3 is 15 amino acids long. Germline CDR1 is MNHNY and CDR2 is SVGAGI (reference sequence).

The CDR3 region has the DNA TGTGCCATTGGACAGGGGTGGCCAGAGACCCAGTACTTC. This translates into CAIGQGWPETQYF. The V call is TRBV10-3, the J call TRBJ2-5; TRBD1 matches 9 bases. CDR3 length: 13 amino acids. Germline V gene lookup returns CDR1 ENHRY and CDR2 SYGVKD. J gave up 4 bases and V 9 bases, and 6 bases lay outside the gene matches.

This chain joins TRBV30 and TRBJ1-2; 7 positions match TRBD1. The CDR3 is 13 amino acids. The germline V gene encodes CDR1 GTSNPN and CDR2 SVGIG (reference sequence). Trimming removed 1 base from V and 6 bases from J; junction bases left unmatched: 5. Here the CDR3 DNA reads TGTGCCTGGAGTGCCGGGACAGATAATGGCTACACCTTC. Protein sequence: CAWSAGTDNGYTF.

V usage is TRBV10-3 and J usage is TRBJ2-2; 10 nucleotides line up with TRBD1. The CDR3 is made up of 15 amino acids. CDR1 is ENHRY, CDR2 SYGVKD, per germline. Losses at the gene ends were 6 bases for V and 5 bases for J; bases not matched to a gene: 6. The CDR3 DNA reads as TGTGCCATCAGCCTCGGACAGGGGGGGACCGGGGAGCTGTTTTTT. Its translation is CAISLGQGGTGELFF.

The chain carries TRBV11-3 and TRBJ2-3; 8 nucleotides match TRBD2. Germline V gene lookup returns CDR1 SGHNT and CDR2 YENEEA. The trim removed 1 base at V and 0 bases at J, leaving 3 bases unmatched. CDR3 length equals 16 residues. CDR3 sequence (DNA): TGTGCCAGCAGCTTAGGCAGCGGGGGAAGCACAGATACGCAGTATTTT. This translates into CASSLGSGGSTDTQYF.

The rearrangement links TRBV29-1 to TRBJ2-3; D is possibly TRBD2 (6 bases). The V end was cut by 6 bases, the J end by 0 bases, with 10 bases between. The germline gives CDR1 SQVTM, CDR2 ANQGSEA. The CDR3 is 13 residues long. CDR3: CSVEEGSTDTQYF. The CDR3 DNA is TGCAGCGTGGAGGAGGGGAGCACAGATACGCAGTATTTT.

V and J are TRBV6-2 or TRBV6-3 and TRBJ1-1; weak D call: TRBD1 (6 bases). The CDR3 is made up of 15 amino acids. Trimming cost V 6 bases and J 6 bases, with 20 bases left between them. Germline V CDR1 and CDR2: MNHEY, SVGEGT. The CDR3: CASSPGFGGLAEAFF. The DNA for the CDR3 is TGTGCCAGCAGCCCCGGGTTCGGGGGGCTGGCTGAAGCTTTCTTT.